One sample yielded the 19 T cell receptor beta chains listed below, sequenced in a study of OX40 agonist ivuxolimab in advanced cancers. The repertoire was sequenced with immunoSEQ multiplex PCR; TCRdb's copy has only in-frame clones and lacks some. The table lists over 65,000 clones, 70% to 90% of them singletons. The material sequenced was CD4+ or CD8+ T cells sorted from blood, taken in a trial of the OX40 agonist ivuxolimab. The receptors were gathered from an adult with an advanced solid tumor such as melanoma, head and neck, liver or kidney cancer.

On this clone: A read error may produce the germline difference seen at one junction end. The chain couples TRBV7-7 to TRBJ2-7; TRBD2 aligns across 9 bases. The CDR3 extends over 15 amino acids. Looked up from germline, CDR1 is SSHAT and CDR2 is FNYEAQ (reference sequence). In nucleotides, the CDR3 is TGTGCTAGCAGCCAGAGTAGCGGGGGAGCTTACGAGCAGTACTTC. Amino acid sequence: CASSQSSGGAYEQYF.

A single count supports this clone. The chain recombines TRBV11-2 with TRBJ1-6; D is unresolved. The CDR3 extends over 16 amino acids. V gave up 4 bases and J gave up 6 bases, with 16 bases separating them. CDR1 is SGHAT and CDR2 is FQNNGV in the germline V gene. CDR3 coding DNA: TGTGCCAGCAGCTCCCTCGGATCCAGACCTAATTCACCCCTCCACTTT. This encodes CASSSLGSRPNSPLHF.

V usage is TRBV28 and J usage is TRBJ2-7; the D gene could be TRBD1 or TRBD2 (6 bases each). This CDR3 is built from 16 residues. From germline, CDR1 is MDHEN and CDR2 SYDVKM. V lost 7 bases and J 3 bases, leaving 22 bases between the germline ends. As DNA, the CDR3 is TGTGCCAGCACCCAAGGGGGGTACAGAGCCTACTACGAGCAGTACTTC. The encoded protein is CASTQGGYRAYYEQYF.

This sequence joins TRBV5-4 and TRBJ2-7; 11 bases are a match to TRBD1. V trimming: 4 bases; J trimming: 1 base; junction bases outside the gene matches: 10. The germline V gene has CDR1 SGHNT and CDR2 YYREEE (reference sequence). The CDR3 length is 17 residues. The CDR3 protein is CASSKKGQGVLSYEQYF. CDR3 nucleotides: TGTGCCAGCAGCAAGAAGGGACAGGGGGTTCTTTCCTACGAGCAGTACTTC. The full variable domain, in which reference TRBV5-4 and TRBJ2-7 provide the parts outside the CDR3, is ETGVTQSPTHLIKTRGQQVTLRCSSQSGHNTVSWYQQALGQGPQFIFQYYREEENGRGNFPPRFSGLQFPNYSSELNVNALELDDSALYLCASSKKGQGVLSYEQYFGPGTRLTVT.

The V gene is TRBV4-3, the J gene TRBJ1-1, with 9 bases matching TRBD1. V dropped 4 bases and J dropped 10; count of bases not matched to a gene: 4. The CDR3 has 12 amino acids. Germline V gene lookup returns CDR1 LGHNA and CDR2 YSLEER. The CDR3 region is CASSPLTGGAFF. CDR3 nucleotides: TGCGCCAGCAGCCCGCTGACAGGGGGAGCTTTCTTT.

The table lists this clone with a count of one. V and J are TRBV27 and TRBJ2-4; 11 bases line up with TRBD2. Trimming at V came to 0 bases and at J to 11 bases, leaving 6 bases not matched to a gene. The length of the CDR3 is 15 residues. Per the germline V gene, CDR1 is MNHEY and CDR2 is SMNVEV (reference sequence). The CDR3 bases are TGTGCCAGCAGTTTATCTAGCGGGGGGGCTCGTCTTCAGTACTTC. It specifies CASSLSSGGARLQYF.

The chain uses TRBV18 and TRBJ1-1; D is undetermined. Trimming shortened V by 2 bases and J by 4 bases, and 2 bases separated the two germline ends. Germline loops: CDR1 KGHSH, CDR2 LQKENI. The CDR3 consists of 11 residues. CDR3 bases: TGTGCCAGCTCACCATCCACTGAAGCTTTCTTT. This translates into CASSPSTEAFF.

The chain joins TRBV5-1 to TRBJ1-1; a possible D gene is TRBD1 (6 bases). The CDR3 loop spans 14 amino acids. V was pared by 5 bases and J by 1 base, with 12 bases between. Looked up from germline, CDR1 is SGHRS and CDR2 is YFSETQ. The CDR3: CASSRDTGNTEAFF. Here the CDR3 DNA reads TGCGCCAGCAGTAGGGACACTGGGAACACTGAAGCTTTCTTT. Drawing the rest from reference TRBV5-1 and TRBJ1-1, the complete variable domain is KAGVTQTPRYLIKTRGQQVTLSCSPISGHRSVSWYQQTPGQGLQFLFEYFSETQRNKGNFPGRFSGRQFSNSRSEMNVSTLELGDSALYLCASSRDTGNTEAFFGQGTRLTVV.

This chain joins TRBV7-2 and TRBJ1-1; D is unclear. This CDR3 spans 13 amino acids. Trimming took off 5 bases at V and 6 bases at J, with 13 bases between the two ends. Germline CDR1 and CDR2: SGHTA and FQGNSA. This CDR3 is CASSPLLSAEAFF. Written as DNA, the CDR3 is TGTGCCAGCAGCCCATTATTGAGCGCTGAAGCTTTCTTT.

The rearrangement links TRBV7-6 to TRBJ1-3; D gene unclear. V shed 5 bases and J shed 1 base, with 12 bases lying between them. The CDR3 has 15 residues. From germline, CDR1 is SGHVS and CDR2 FNYEAQ. DNA for the CDR3: TGTGCCAGCAGCGACCCAAGGAGGTCTGGAAACACCATATATTTT. Residues: CASSDPRRSGNTIYF.

V usage is TRBV5-6 and J usage is TRBJ2-5; D is undetermined. The V end was cut by 4 bases, the J end by 4 bases, with 11 bases between. CDR3 length equals 13 residues. CDR1 and CDR2 from the germline V gene are SGHDT and YYEEEE. CDR3 amino acids: CASSTMWGETQYF. The CDR3, as DNA: TGTGCCAGCAGCACAATGTGGGGAGAGACCCAGTACTTC.

The genes are TRBV6-5 and TRBJ1-1; D perhaps matches TRBD1 (6 bases). The V gene's germline CDR1 is MNHEY and CDR2 SVGAGI. V was clipped by 5 bases and J by 0 bases, with 13 bases between them. This CDR3 contains 15 residues. CDR3 region: CASSRGGAMNTEAFF. The DNA for the CDR3 is TGTGCCAGCAGTCGGGGGGGGGCTATGAACACTGAAGCTTTCTTT.

The chain employs TRBV6-4 and TRBJ2-2; D possibly matches TRBD1 or TRBD2 (5 bases each). The CDR3 runs to 14 residues. V lost 5 bases and J 6 bases, leaving 13 bases between the germline ends. Germline V gene lookup returns CDR1 MRHNA and CDR2 SNTAGT. CDR3 amino acids: CASSRGGFPGELFF. CDR3 DNA: TGTGCCAGCAGTCGGGGCGGCTTCCCCGGGGAGCTGTTTTTT.

The rearrangement links TRBV15 to TRBJ1-4, with D unresolved. The V and J ends lost 2 bases and 5 bases respectively, with 3 bases between them. CDR1 is LNHNV, CDR2 YYDKDF, per germline (reference sequence). This CDR3 has 12 amino acids. CDR3 DNA: TGTGCCACCAGCAGATCCAATGAAAAACTGTTTTTT. Amino acids: CATSRSNEKLFF.

The V call is TRBV15, the J call TRBJ2-3, with D perhaps given as TRBD1 or TRBD2 (5 bases each). This CDR3 spans 14 amino acids. Germline V gives CDR1 LNHNV, CDR2 YYDKDF (reference sequence). Trimming pared 6 bases from V and 2 bases from J, leaving 12 bases between. In DNA, the CDR3 is TGTGCCACCAGGGATGGGGGTTCCACAGATACGCAGTATTTT. Its translation is CATRDGGSTDTQYF.

The V and J genes are TRBV2 and TRBJ1-5; TRBD1 is a possible D gene (5 bases). Per the germline V gene, CDR1 is SNHLY and CDR2 is FYNNEI. Trimming shortened V by 2 bases and J by 3 bases, and 20 bases separated the two germline ends. This CDR3 contains 18 residues. CDR3 amino acids: CASSELSFGHLNNQPQHF. The DNA for the CDR3 is TGTGCCAGCAGTGAACTGTCTTTTGGACATTTAAACAATCAGCCCCAGCATTTT.

This clone appeared a single time. The rearrangement uses TRBV7-9 and TRBJ1-2, with 9 bases that match TRBD1. The CDR3 contains 16 residues. Trimming took 4 bases from V and 2 from J; bases not matched to a gene: 8. CDR1 SEHNR and CDR2 FQNEAQ come from the germline V gene (reference sequence). The CDR3 protein is CASSWDGDRANYGYTF. The CDR3 region has the DNA TGTGCCAGCAGCTGGGACGGGGACAGGGCCAACTATGGCTACACCTTC.

This chain joins TRBV10-1 and TRBJ1-1; D is uncertain. The germline gives CDR1 WNHNN, CDR2 SYGVQD (reference sequence). The CDR3 has 13 residues. The V and J ends lost 4 bases and 1 base respectively, with 7 bases between them. In DNA, the CDR3 is TGCGCCAGCAGTGCACACAGGAACACTGAAGCTTTCTTT. It encodes CASSAHRNTEAFF.

The genes are TRBV7-2 and TRBJ2-3; 7 bases line up with TRBD1. This CDR3 region has 14 residues. The V gene's germline CDR1 is SGHTA and CDR2 FQGNSA. The ends lost 3 bases at V and 8 bases at J; junction bases unmatched: 8. The CDR3, as DNA: TGTGCCAGCAGCTTGGGGACAGAGTATGCTACGCAGTATTTT. This translates into CASSLGTEYATQYF.